This TCR beta chain is drawn from a study of blood T cell repertoires in COVID-19. Profiled with immunoSEQ multiplex PCR; TCRdb holds only in-frame clones, not every one. This sample carries some 290,000 clones, 90% of them seen once, and the ten largest clones take around 0.96%. This CDR3 has 14 amino acids. The V segment lost 4 bases and the J segment 2 bases; nucleotides outside the gene matches: 2. The germline CDR1 and CDR2 sequences are SGDLS and YYNGEE. The material sequenced was peripheral blood. The rearrangement joins TRBV9 to TRBJ1-2; 10 nucleotides line up with TRBD1. This clonotype originated in a woman aged 40-49 years with COVID-19, enrolled during active disease. The CDR3 coding sequence is TGTGCCAGCAGCAAGGGACAGGGGAACTATGGCTACACCTTC. It yields the protein CASSKGQGNYGYTF.